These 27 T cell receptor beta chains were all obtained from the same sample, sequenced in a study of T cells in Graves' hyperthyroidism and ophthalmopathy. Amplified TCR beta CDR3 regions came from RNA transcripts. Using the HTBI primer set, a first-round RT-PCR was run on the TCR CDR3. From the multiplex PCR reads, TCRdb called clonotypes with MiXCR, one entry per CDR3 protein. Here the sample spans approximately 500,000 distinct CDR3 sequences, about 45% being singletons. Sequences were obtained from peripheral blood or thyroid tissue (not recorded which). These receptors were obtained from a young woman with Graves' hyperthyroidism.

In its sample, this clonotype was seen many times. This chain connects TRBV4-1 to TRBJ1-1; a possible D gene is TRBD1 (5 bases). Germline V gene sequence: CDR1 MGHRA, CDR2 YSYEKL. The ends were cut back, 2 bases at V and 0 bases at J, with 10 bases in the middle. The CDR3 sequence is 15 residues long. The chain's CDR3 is CASSQSGHMNTEAFF. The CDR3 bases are TGCGCCAGCAGCCAAAGTGGACACATGAACACTGAAGCTTTCTTT.

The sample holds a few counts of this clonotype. CDR3 sequence reads: CASRDESYEQYF. CDR3 bases: TGTGCCAGCAGGGATGAGTCCTACGAGCAGTACTTC. The rearrangement links TRBV7-8 to TRBJ2-7; D call uncertain. This CDR3 has 12 residues. Trimming took off 6 bases at V and 1 base at J, with 7 bases between the two ends. Germline CDR1 SGHVS, CDR2 FQNEAQ. The entire variable domain, with the rest obtained from reference TRBV7-8 and TRBJ2-7, is as follows: GAGVSQSPRYKVAKRGQDVALRCDPISGHVSLFWYQQALGQGPEFLTYFQNEAQLDKSGLPSDRFFAERPEGSVSTLKIQRTQQEDSAVYLCASRDESYEQYFGPGTRLTVT.

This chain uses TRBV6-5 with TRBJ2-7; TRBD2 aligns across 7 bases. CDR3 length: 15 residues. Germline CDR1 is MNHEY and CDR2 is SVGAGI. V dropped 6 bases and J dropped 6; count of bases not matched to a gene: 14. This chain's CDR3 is CASSPSAGGSGEQYF. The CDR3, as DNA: TGTGCCAGCAGCCCCTCCGCCGGCGGGAGTGGCGAGCAGTACTTC.

The CDR3 sequence: CATTIGETQYF. Written as DNA, the CDR3 is TGTGCCACCACGATTGGGGAGACCCAGTACTTC. V is TRBV2 and J is TRBJ2-5; D is ambiguous. With 10 bases removed from V and 5 bases from J, the gap between germline ends came to 11 bases. Per the germline V gene, CDR1 is SNHLY and CDR2 is FYNNEI. The CDR3 spans 11 residues.

This CDR3 is CRTRRGTEAFF. CDR3 nucleotides: TGCAGGACCAGGAGGGGCACTGAAGCTTTCTTT. The chain employs TRBV20-1 and TRBJ1-1; weak D call: TRBD1 (5 bases). Germline CDR1 reads DFQATT; CDR2 reads SNEGSKA (reference sequence). The CDR3 is made up of 11 amino acids.

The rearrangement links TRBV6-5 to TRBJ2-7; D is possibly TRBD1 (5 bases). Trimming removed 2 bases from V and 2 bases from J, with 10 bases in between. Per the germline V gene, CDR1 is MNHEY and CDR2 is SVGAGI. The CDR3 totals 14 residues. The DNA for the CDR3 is TGTGCCAGCAGTTACGGGGCAGGACCCTACGAGCAGTACTTC. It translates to CASSYGAGPYEQYF.

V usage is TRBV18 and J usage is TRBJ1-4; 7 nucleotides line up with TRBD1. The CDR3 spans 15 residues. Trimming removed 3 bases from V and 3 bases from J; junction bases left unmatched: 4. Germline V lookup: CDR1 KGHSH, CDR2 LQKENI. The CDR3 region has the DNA TGTGCCAGCTCACCTTTCGGGACAGCTAATGAAAAACTGTTTTTT. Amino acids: CASSPFGTANEKLFF.

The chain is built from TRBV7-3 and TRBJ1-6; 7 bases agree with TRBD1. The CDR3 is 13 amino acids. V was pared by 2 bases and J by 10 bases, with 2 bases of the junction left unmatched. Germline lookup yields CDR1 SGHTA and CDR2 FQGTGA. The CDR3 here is CASSLDRDSPLHF. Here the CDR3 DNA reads TGTGCCAGCAGCTTAGACAGGGACTCACCCCTCCACTTT.

CDR3 in amino acids: CASSELGGSQPQHF. The CDR3 DNA is TGTGCCAGCAGTGAATTGGGGGGTTCCCAGCCCCAGCATTTT. V gene TRBV2 combines with J gene TRBJ1-5, with a tentative D call TRBD1 (5 bases). Trimming shortened V by 2 bases and J by 7 bases, and 12 bases separated the two germline ends. The germline V gene has CDR1 SNHLY and CDR2 FYNNEI. CDR3 length: 14 amino acids.

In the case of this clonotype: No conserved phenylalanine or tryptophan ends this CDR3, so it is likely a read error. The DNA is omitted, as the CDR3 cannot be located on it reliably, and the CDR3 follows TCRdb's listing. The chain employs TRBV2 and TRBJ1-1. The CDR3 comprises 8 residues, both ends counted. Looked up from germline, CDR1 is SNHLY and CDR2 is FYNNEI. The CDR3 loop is CASSEVGI.

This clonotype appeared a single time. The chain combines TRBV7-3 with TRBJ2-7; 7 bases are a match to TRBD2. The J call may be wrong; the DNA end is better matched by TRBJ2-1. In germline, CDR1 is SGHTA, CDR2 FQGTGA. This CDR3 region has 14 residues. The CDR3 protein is CASSTGLVPNEQFF. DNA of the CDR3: TGTGCCAGCAGCACCGGACTAGTCCCCAATGAGCAGTTCTTC.

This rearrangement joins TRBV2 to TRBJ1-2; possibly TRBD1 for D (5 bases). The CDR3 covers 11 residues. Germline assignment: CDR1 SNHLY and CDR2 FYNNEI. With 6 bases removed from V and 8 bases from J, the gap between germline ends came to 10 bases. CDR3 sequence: CASRRSGGYTF. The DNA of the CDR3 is TGTGCCAGCAGGAGGTCAGGGGGCTACACCTTC.

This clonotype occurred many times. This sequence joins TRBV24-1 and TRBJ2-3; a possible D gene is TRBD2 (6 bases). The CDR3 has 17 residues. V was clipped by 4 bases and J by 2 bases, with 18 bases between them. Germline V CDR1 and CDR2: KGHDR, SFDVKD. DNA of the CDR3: TGTGCCACCAGTGACCCGAGGGACTTGACTAACACAGATACGCAGTATTTT. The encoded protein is CATSDPRDLTNTDTQYF.

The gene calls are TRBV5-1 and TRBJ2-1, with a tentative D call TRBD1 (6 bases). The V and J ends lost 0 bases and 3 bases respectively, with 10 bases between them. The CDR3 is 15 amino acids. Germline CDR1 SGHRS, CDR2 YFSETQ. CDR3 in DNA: TGCGCCAGCAGCTTGGAGGGACACGGCTACAATGAGCAGTTCTTC. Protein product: CASSLEGHGYNEQFF. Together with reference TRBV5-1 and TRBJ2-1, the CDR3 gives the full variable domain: KAGVTQTPRYLIKTRGQQVTLSCSPISGHRSVSWYQQTPGQGLQFLFEYFSETQRNKGNFPGRFSGRQFSNSRSEMNVSTLELGDSALYLCASSLEGHGYNEQFFGPGTRLTVL.

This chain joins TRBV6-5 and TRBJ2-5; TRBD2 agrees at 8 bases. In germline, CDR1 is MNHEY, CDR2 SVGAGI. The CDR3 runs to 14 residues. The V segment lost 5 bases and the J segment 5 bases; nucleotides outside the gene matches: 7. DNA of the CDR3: TGTGCCAGCAGTGAAGCGGGAGAGGTGGAGACCCAGTACTTC. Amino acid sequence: CASSEAGEVETQYF.

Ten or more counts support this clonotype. The CDR3 bases are TGTGCCAGCAGCTTGGGCAGGGGGCATAGTTATGGCTACACCTTC. It codes for CASSLGRGHSYGYTF. This chain connects TRBV5-5 to TRBJ1-2, with TRBD1 matching over 8 bases. The CDR3 has 15 residues. Trimming cost V 0 bases and J 5 bases; bases outside gene matches: 6. CDR1 is SGHKS and CDR2 is YYEKEE in the germline V gene (reference sequence).

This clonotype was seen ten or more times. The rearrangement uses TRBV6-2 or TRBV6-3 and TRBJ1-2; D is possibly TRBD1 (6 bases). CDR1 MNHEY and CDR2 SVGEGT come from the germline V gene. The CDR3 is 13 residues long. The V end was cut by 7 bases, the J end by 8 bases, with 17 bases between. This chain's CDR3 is CASKGGQASGYTF. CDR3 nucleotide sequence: TGTGCCAGCAAGGGGGGTCAGGCTAGCGGCTACACCTTC.

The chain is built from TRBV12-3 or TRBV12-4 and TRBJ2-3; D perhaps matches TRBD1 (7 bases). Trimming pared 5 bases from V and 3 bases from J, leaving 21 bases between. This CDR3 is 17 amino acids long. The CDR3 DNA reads TGTGCCAGCAGTCCCCTGGAGGGGGCGCTTTGGACAGATACGCAGTATTTT. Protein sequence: CASSPLEGALWTDTQYF.

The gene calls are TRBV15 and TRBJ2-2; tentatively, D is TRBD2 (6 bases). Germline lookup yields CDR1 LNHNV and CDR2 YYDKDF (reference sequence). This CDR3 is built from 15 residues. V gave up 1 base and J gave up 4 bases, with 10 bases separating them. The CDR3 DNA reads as TGTGCCACCAGCAGAGTCGGGAGAAGCACCGGGGAGCTGTTTTTT. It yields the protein CATSRVGRSTGELFF.

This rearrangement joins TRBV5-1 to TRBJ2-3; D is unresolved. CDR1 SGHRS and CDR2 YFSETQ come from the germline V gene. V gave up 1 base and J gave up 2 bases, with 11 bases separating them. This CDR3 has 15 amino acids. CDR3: CASSLTDALTDTQYF. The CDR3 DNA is TGCGCCAGCAGCTTGACAGACGCCCTCACAGATACGCAGTATTTT.

The CDR3 reads CASRHQTGGPYNELFF. CDR3 DNA: TGTGCCAGCAGACACCAGACAGGGGGCCCCTACAATGAGCTGTTTTTT. The chain carries TRBV12-3 or TRBV12-4 and TRBJ2-2; 10 nucleotides match TRBD1. J was trimmed by 11 bases and V by 6 bases; bases with no gene match: 15. The CDR3 consists of 16 residues.

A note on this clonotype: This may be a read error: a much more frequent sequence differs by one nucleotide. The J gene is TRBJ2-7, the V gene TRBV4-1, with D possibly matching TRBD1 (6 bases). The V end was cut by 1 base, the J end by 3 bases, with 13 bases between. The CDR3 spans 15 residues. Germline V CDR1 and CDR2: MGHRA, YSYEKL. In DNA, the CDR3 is TGCGCCAGCAGCCAAGCAGGGACACCCCACTACGAGCAGTACTTC. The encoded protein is CASSQAGTPHYEQYF.

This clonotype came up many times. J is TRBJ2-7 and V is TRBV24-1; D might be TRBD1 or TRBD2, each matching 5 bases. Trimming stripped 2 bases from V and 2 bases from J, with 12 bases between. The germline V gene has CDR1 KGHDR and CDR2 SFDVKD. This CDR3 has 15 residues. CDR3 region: CATSDYGTGTYEQYF. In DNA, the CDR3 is TGTGCCACCAGTGATTATGGGACGGGTACCTACGAGCAGTACTTC.

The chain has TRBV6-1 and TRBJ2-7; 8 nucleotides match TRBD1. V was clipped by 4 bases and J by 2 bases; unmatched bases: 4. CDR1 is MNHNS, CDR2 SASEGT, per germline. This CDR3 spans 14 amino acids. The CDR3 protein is CASSGSGGPYEQYF. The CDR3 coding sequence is TGTGCCAGCAGTGGGTCAGGGGGCCCCTACGAGCAGTACTTC.

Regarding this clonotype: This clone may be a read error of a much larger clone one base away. CDR3 residues: CAGSQGTGLDEKLFF. The CDR3 DNA is TGCGCCGGCAGCCAGGGGACAGGGCTGGATGAAAAACTGTTTTTT. This chain links TRBV5-1 with TRBJ1-4; 9 bases map to TRBD1. The CDR3 loop spans 15 amino acids. Germline V gene sequence: CDR1 SGHRS, CDR2 YFSETQ.

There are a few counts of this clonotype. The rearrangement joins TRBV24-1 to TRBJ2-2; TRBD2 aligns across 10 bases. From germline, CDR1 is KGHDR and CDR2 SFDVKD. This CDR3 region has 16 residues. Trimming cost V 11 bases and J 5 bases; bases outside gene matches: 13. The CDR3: CASSPVAGGRTGELFF. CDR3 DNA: TGTGCCAGCTCACCTGTAGCGGGAGGAAGAACCGGGGAGCTGTTTTTT.

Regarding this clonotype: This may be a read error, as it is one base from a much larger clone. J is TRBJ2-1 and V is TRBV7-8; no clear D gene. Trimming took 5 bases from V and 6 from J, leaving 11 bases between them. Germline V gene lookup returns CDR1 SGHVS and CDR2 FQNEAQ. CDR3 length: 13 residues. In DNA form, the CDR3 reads TGTGCCAGCAGCCGCAACCCTCGCAATGAGCAGTTCTTC. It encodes CASSRNPRNEQFF. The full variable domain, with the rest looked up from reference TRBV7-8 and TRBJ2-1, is GAGVSQSPRYKVAKRGQDVALRCDPISGHVSLFWYQQALGQGPEFLTYFQNEAQLDKSGLPSDRFFAERPEGSVSTLKIQRTQQEDSAVYLCASSRNPRNEQFFGPGTRLTVL.